This is a list of T cell receptor beta chains from one sample in a study of regulatory T cells in long-lasting Graves disease. MiXCR, applied by TCRdb to the multiplex PCR reads, yields one record per CDR3 protein. This sample has 500,000 to 700,000 distinct CDR3 sequences, with around 32% found just once. Sequenced here: peripheral blood mononuclear cells (PBMCs), sampled when the disease was refractory, from a patient treated with antithyroid drugs. The receptors shown here come from a female donor with Graves disease. The CDR3 runs from the conserved cysteine through the conserved F or W. Each record gives: V gene, clone size, CDR3 protein. Rows give clone size only sometimes, using once, few, many, or a class for an expanded clone.

v_call: TRBV15
clone_size: NA
cdr3_aa: CATSRVGVGQSYGYTF

v_call: TRBV9
clone_size: NA
cdr3_aa: CASSVEGTGLNGLPSTGYTF

v_call: TRBV10-3
clone_size: few
cdr3_aa: CAISEVSGSADTQYF

v_call: TRBV7-9
clone_size: NA
cdr3_aa: CASSSRGTGQETQYF

v_call: TRBV15
clone_size: many
cdr3_aa: CATSTSGRRQETQYF

v_call: TRBV28
clone_size: few
cdr3_aa: CASSANRASRADTQYF

v_call: TRBV28
clone_size: NA
cdr3_aa: CASSPGTGKEKLFF

v_call: TRBV15
clone_size: NA
cdr3_aa: CATSRDSGRAVNIQCF

v_call: TRBV6-5
clone_size: few
cdr3_aa: CASSYSRTDNYGYTF

v_call: TRBV11-2
clone_size: few
cdr3_aa: CASSLGRRVFNSPLHF

v_call: TRBV20-1
clone_size: NA
cdr3_aa: CSARDGGTNTGELFF

v_call: TRBV6-1
clone_size: NA
cdr3_aa: CASSPGQDLANYGYTF

v_call: TRBV6-2/TRBV6-3
clone_size: NA
cdr3_aa: CASSYSGGANYGYTF

v_call: TRBV29-1
clone_size: NA
cdr3_aa: CSATMNTEAFF

v_call: TRBV3-1
clone_size: NA
cdr3_aa: CASSQAQQGSPQHF

v_call: TRBV27
clone_size: few
cdr3_aa: CASSFGPNTNYGYTF

v_call: TRBV11-2
clone_size: many
cdr3_aa: CASSLGGEQETQYF

v_call: TRBV10-3
clone_size: few
cdr3_aa: CAISAGDSGIGQPQHF

v_call: TRBV19
clone_size: few
cdr3_aa: CASSAETENTEAFF

v_call: TRBV20-1
clone_size: few
cdr3_aa: CSAMRRNYGYTF

v_call: TRBV9
clone_size: NA
cdr3_aa: CASGRQSSGYTF

v_call: TRBV11-3
clone_size: NA
cdr3_aa: CASSSGTSGRSHEQYF

v_call: TRBV10-1
clone_size: many
cdr3_aa: CASSPDLGETQYF

v_call: TRBV12-3/TRBV12-4
clone_size: many
cdr3_aa: CASKEGGSYEQYF

v_call: TRBV6-1
clone_size: NA
cdr3_aa: CASQQGAEQPQHF

v_call: TRBV6-1
clone_size: few
cdr3_aa: CASSDRDSSYEQYF

v_call: TRBV28
clone_size: NA
cdr3_aa: CASRTGTQRPGANVLTF

v_call: TRBV20-1
clone_size: few
cdr3_aa: CSALGGSSGNTIYF

v_call: TRBV10-3
clone_size: few
cdr3_aa: CAISERFTEAFF

v_call: TRBV20-1
clone_size: NA
cdr3_aa: CSANEGDSGYTF

v_call: TRBV12-3/TRBV12-4
clone_size: NA
cdr3_aa: CASSLQRLHEQFF

v_call: TRBV12-3/TRBV12-4
clone_size: once
cdr3_aa: CAGSLVVQVRFSGNTIYF

v_call: TRBV29-1
clone_size: few
cdr3_aa: CSVDGTNYGYTF

v_call: TRBV7-2
clone_size: many
cdr3_aa: CASSPAGEYGYTF

v_call: TRBV14
clone_size: NA
cdr3_aa: CASSQDEASGYSYEQYF

v_call: TRBV12-3/TRBV12-4
clone_size: many
cdr3_aa: CASSLGVTGELFF

v_call: TRBV7-3
clone_size: NA
cdr3_aa: CASSQGTSGEQYF

v_call: TRBV6-9
clone_size: NA
cdr3_aa: CASSYFGWLETQYF

v_call: TRBV6-1
clone_size: NA
cdr3_aa: CAIGQGDGYTF

v_call: TRBV6-1
clone_size: NA
cdr3_aa: CASRSTGQGGTGELFF

v_call: TRBV2
clone_size: many
cdr3_aa: CASSASGQNIQYF

v_call: TRBV4-1
clone_size: NA
cdr3_aa: CASSLKPTTEAFF